This T cell receptor (beta chain) was sequenced in a study of Graves' ophthalmopathy and Graves' hyperthyroidism (dated by TCRdb to the late 2010s). With respect to the entire study: Hyperthyroidism was considered stable if no progression to ophthalmopathy occurred within 18 months of follow-up. The study used TCR beta repertoire signatures to distinguish Graves' ophthalmopathy from Graves' hyperthyroidism and to predict progression to ophthalmopathy. In total, 135 blood samples were TCR-sequenced: 43 ophthalmopathy, approximately 75 hyperthyroidism and some 17 hyperthyroidism-to-ophthalmopathy patients. To explore V-J signatures distinguishing ophthalmopathy from hyperthyroidism, a discovery set of 100 patients (roughly 44 ophthalmopathy, over 55 stable hyperthyroidism) was enrolled. For independent validation, a separate cohort was made up of 18 hyperthyroidism patients plus 17 patients who later progressed from hyperthyroidism to ophthalmopathy. T-cell repertoires of thyroid tissue and blood were compared in 5 or 6 hyperthyroidism patients. Following sample collection, hyperthyroidism patients were given methimazole at a starting dose of 30 mg daily, and ophthalmopathy patients were given high-dose intravenous methylprednisolone.

The V and J ends are trimmed by 3 bases and 4 bases, leaving 15 bases between them. CDR1 and CDR2 (LNHDA, SQIVND) derive from the germline V gene (reference sequence). The CDR3 sequence holds 15 residues, the cysteine and phenylalanine included. The read is trimmed to its CDR3 DNA, 45 bases read in frame from base 1. Overall study results and their limits: No statistical method was used to set the sample size in advance, and the investigators knew which group each participant was assigned to. The 13-signature model separated ophthalmopathy from stable hyperthyroidism with about 86% sensitivity and about 84% specificity in cross-validation, and 80%/75% in the test set. In validation, the model predicted ophthalmopathy progression with about 70% sensitivity and roughly 72% specificity; some twelve predicted patients were CT-confirmed with GO in a median of 6.5 months. Most expanded thyroid clonotypes with frequency above 0.001 were also detected in blood, suggesting blood repertoires may reflect the thyroid immune response.

For repertoire sequencing, TCR beta CDR3 regions were amplified from RNA transcripts. The first round was an RT-PCR using HTBI primers with the Qiagen OneStep RT-PCR kit, and this first round was followed by a second-round multiplex PCR, then size selection and purification. The libraries underwent paired-end sequencing with 100 bp reads on an Illumina HiSeq2000. Under the source paper's analysis protocol: SOAPnuke was used for read processing, and reads with adapters, uncalled bases, a mean Phred below 15, or no exact constant-primer or identifier match were discarded. COPE v1.2.5 was used to merge the high-quality paired reads. Each unique nucleotide sequence was treated as a clonotype, and MiTCR v1.1 was used to align the clonotypes to the IMGT TRB V, D and J references. The analysis was limited to V-J combinations with a frequency above 0.0001, which together covered roughly 99% of the repertoires. For each V-J combination, a TCR clonal expansion and chaos score was defined as F50 clonal expansion divided by the chaos observed in the TCRdist matrix. Features were reduced by Welch's t-statistics and random forest to around 13 V-J combinations, which fed a naive Bayes classifier. Thyroid-blood repertoire similarity was quantified with the Morisita-Horn index. TCRdb reanalyzed the raw reads on its own, using fastp at Q25 for trimming and MiXCR for clone calling, and kept in-frame beta chains. Rows merge per CDR3 protein into single entries with the most common DNA and genes. The V and J calls shown here were made by TCRdb, not taken from the authors' results. This sample is represented by more than 1,000,000 distinct CDR3 sequences; about two fifths of them were singletons. Of the sample, over 8.5% falls within the top ten clones.

On this clonotype: Its binding antigen is unknown. The record has no base qualities; no much larger clone is one base away.

Hyperthyroidism patients were newly diagnosed, were aged 18 to 65 years, and had a disease duration under 2 months. Patients with other autoimmune diseases, uncontrolled infections, pregnancy or lactation were excluded. Clinical symptoms, serum thyroxine, TRAb, thyroid ultrasound and orbital computed tomography formed the basis of the diagnosis. Total RNA was extracted using Trizol reagent, and RNA quality was checked on an Agilent 2100 Bioanalyzer. This TCR was sampled from an adult man with Graves' hyperthyroidism. The V and J segments used are TRBV19 and TRBJ1-2; no D gene can be assigned with confidence. The sequenced material came from peripheral blood or thyroid tissue (not recorded which). At the DNA level, the sequence is TGTGCCAGTAGTATGGACGAGACACCCGTCTATGGCTACACCTTC. This translates into CASSMDETPVYGYTF.